The clone carrying this TCR beta chain showed up just a few times. Its cognate antigen is unknown. UMIs and sample barcodes were carried by the TCR alpha and TCR beta cDNA libraries that 5'RACE produced using constant-segment primers. TCRdb re-analysed the 5' RACE reads in MiXCR, keeping a single row per CDR3 protein. The sample has fewer than 400,000 distinct CDR3 sequences; about an eighth are singletons. This entry comes from a study of T-cell memory formation after mild COVID-19. Study-wide results and limits: CM and EM subsets held most contracting CD4+ clones; EMRA held CD8+ ones. Day 15 to 85 contracting clones showed balanced CD4/CD8; day 15 to 37 expanders favored CD4+. Clonal second-wave expansions that peaked on day 37 had unconfirmed SARS-CoV-2 specificity.

CDR1 and CDR2 (germline): MNHEY, SMNVEV (reference sequence). This CDR3 contains 16 residues. Deletions cut 4 bases from V and 7 bases from J, with 17 bases between. Sequences were obtained from PBMCs or a T cell subset sorted from them (not recorded which). V is TRBV27 and J is TRBJ1-6; D may be TRBD1 (5 bases). The sequence was collected from a man aged 18 to 29 who had mild COVID-19 (a few samples of this study predate the infection). Cell type and time point are not known. As DNA, the CDR3 is TGTGCCAGCAGTTCCCCCCCTCAGGGACGGAATTCACCCCTCCACTTT. Its translation is CASSSPPQGRNSPLHF.